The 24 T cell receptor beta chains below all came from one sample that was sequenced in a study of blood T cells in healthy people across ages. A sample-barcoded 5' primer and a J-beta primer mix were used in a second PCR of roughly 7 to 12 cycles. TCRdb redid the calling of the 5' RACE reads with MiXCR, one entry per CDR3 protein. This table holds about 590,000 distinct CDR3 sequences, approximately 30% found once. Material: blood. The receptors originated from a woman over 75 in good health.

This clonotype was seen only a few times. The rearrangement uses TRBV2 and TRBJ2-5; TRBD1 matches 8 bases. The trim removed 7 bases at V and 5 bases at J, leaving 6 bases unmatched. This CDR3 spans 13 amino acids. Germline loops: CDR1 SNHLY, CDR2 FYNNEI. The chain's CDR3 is CASTGQGWETQYF. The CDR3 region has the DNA TGTGCCAGCACCGGACAGGGTTGGGAGACCCAGTACTTC. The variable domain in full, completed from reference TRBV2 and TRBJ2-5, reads EPEVTQTPSHQVTQMGQEVILRCVPISNHLYFYWYRQILGQKVEFLVSFYNNEISEKSEIFDDQFSVERPDGSNFTLKIRSTKLEDSAMYFCASTGQGWETQYFGPGTRLLVL.

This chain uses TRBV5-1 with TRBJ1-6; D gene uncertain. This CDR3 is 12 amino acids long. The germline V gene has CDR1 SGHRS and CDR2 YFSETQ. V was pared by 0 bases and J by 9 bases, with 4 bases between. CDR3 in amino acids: CASSLDSSPLHF. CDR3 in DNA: TGCGCCAGCAGCTTGGATTCTTCACCCCTCCACTTT.

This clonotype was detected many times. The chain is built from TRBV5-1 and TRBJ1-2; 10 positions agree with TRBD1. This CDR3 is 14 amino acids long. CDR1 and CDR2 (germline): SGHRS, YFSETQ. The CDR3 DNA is TGCGCAACCGGGACAGGGGATAGGGGTTATGGCTACACCTTC. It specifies CATGTGDRGYGYTF.

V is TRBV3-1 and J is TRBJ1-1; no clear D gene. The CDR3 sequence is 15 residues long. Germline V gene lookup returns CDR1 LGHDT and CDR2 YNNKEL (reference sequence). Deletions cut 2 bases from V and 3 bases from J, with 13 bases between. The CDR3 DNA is TGTGCCAGCAGCCAATGGGGTGCTGGGGACACTGAAGCTTTCTTT. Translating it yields CASSQWGAGDTEAFF.

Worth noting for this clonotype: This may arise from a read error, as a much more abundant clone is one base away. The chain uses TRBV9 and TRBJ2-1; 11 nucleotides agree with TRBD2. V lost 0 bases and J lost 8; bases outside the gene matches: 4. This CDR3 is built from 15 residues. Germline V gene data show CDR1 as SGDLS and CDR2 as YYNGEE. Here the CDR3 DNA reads TGTGCCAGCAGCGTAGCACTAGCGGGGGACGATGAGCAGTTCTTC. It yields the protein CASSVALAGDDEQFF.

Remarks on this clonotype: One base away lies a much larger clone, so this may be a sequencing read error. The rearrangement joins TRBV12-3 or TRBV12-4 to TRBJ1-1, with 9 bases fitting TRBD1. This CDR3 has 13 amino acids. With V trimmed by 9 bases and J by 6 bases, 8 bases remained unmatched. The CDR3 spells CASHRGPGSEAFF. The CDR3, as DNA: TGTGCCAGTCACAGGGGGCCGGGGTCTGAAGCTTTCTTT.

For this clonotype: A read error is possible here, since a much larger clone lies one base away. CDR3 DNA sequence: TGTGCCAGCAGTTTATGGGACAGGGGATTAGCAGATACGCAGTATTTT. This gives the protein CASSLWDRGLADTQYF. The chain links TRBV12-3 or TRBV12-4 to TRBJ2-3, with 10 bases matching TRBD1. The CDR3 totals 16 residues. V dropped 2 bases and J dropped 4; count of bases not matched to a gene: 6.

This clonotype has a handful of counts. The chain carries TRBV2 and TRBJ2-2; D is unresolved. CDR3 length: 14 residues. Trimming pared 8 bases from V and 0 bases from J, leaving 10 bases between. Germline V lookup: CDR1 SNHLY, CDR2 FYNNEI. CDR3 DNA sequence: TGTGCCAGCGACGGCGGTCCGAACACCGGGGAGCTGTTTTTT. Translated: CASDGGPNTGELFF. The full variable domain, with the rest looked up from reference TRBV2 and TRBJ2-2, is EPEVTQTPSHQVTQMGQEVILRCVPISNHLYFYWYRQILGQKVEFLVSFYNNEISEKSEIFDDQFSVERPDGSNFTLKIRSTKLEDSAMYFCASDGGPNTGELFFGEGSRLTVL.

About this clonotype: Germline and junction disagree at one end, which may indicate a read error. CDR3 nucleotide sequence: TGTGCCAGCAGTTGGGGACCGGAAGAGTTAGCCAAAAACATGCAGTACTTC. This gives the protein CASSWGPEELAKNMQYF. The gene calls are TRBV6-2 or TRBV6-3 and TRBJ2-4, with D perhaps matching TRBD1 or TRBD2 (5 bases each). Germline V gives CDR1 MNHEY, CDR2 SVGEGT. CDR3 size: 17 residues.

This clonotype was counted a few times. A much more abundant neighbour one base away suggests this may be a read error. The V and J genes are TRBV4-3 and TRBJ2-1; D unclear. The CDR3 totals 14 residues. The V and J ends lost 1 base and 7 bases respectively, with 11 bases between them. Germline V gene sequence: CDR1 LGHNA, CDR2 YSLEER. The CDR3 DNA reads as TGCGCCAGCAGCCAAGTCCGAAGCTGGAATGAGCAGTTCTTC. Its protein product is CASSQVRSWNEQFF.

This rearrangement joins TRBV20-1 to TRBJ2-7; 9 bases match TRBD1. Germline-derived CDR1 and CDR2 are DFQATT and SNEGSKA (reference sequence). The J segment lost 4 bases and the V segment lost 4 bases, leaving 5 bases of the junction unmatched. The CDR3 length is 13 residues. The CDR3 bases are TGCAGTGCTAACAGGGGGCTTCTGTACGAGCAGTACTTC. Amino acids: CSANRGLLYEQYF.

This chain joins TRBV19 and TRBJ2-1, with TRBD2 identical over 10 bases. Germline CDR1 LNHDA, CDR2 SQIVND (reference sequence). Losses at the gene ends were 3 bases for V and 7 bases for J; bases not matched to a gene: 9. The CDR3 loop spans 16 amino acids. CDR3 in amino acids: CASSMGIAGGSNEQFF. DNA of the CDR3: TGTGCCAGTAGTATGGGGATAGCGGGGGGCTCGAATGAGCAGTTCTTC.

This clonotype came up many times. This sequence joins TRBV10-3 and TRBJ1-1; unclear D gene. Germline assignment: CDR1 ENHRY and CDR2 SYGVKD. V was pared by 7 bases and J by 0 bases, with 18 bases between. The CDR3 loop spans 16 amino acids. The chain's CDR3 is CAITRRVGTVNTEAFF. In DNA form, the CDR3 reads TGTGCCATCACTCGAAGGGTCGGAACTGTGAACACTGAAGCTTTCTTT.

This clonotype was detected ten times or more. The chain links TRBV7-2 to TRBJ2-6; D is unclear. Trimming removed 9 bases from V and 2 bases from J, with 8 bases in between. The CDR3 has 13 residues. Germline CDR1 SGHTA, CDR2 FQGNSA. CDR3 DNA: TGTGCCAGGGGCCTTCCTGGGGCCAACGTCCTGACTTTC. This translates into CARGLPGANVLTF.

The CDR3 nucleotides read TGCAGCGTTGAAGATCACTCCCTAGTCTGGGGGGGGTATACAGATACGCAGTATTTT. This translates into CSVEDHSLVWGGYTDTQYF. The gene calls are TRBV29-1 and TRBJ2-3; TRBD2 aligns across 7 bases. Germline CDR1 is SQVTM and CDR2 is ANQGSEA. This CDR3 comprises 19 residues. V gave up 0 bases and J gave up 3 bases; unmatched junction bases: 18.

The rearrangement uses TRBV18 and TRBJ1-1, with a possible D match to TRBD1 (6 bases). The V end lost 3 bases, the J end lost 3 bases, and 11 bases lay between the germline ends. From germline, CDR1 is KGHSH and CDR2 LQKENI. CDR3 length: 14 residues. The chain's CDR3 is CASSPGGQYTEAFF. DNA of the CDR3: TGTGCCAGCTCACCTGGGGGGCAGTACACTGAAGCTTTCTTT.

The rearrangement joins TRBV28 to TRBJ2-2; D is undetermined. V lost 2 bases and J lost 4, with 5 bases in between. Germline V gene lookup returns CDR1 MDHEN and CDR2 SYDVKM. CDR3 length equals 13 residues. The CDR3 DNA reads TGTGCCAGCAGTTTAGGGGTCACCGGGGAGCTGTTTTTT. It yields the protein CASSLGVTGELFF.

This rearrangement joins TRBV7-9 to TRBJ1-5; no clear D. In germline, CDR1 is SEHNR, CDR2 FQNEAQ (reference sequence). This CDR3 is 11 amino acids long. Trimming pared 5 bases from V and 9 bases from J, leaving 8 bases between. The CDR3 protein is CASSLDGPQHF. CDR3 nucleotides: TGTGCCAGCAGCCTCGATGGGCCCCAGCATTTT.

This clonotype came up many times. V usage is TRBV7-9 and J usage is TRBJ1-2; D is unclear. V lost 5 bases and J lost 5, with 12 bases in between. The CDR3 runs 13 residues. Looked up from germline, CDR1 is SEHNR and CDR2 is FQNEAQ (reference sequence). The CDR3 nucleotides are TGTGCCAGCAGCCCTCCGGGTCAATATGGCTACACCTTC. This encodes CASSPPGQYGYTF. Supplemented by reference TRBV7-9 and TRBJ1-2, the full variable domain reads DTGVSQNPRHKITKRGQNVTFRCDPISEHNRLYWYRQTLGQGPEFLTYFQNEAQLEKSRLLSDRFSAERPKGSFSTLEIQRTEQGDSAMYLCASSPPGQYGYTFGSGTRLTVV.

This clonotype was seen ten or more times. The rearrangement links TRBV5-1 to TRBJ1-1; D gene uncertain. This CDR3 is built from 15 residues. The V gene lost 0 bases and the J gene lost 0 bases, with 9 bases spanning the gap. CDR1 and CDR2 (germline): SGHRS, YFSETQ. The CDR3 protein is CASSLAGQLNTEAFF. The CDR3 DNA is TGCGCCAGCAGCTTGGCCGGGCAGCTGAACACTGAAGCTTTCTTT.

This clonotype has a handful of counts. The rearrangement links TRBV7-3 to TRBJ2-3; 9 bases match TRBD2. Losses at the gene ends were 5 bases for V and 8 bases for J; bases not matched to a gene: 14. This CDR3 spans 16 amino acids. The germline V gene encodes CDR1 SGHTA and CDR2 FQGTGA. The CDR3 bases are TGTGCCAGCAGCGCACCCTCAGCGGGGGGCGCCAGTACGCAGTATTTT. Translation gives CASSAPSAGGASTQYF.

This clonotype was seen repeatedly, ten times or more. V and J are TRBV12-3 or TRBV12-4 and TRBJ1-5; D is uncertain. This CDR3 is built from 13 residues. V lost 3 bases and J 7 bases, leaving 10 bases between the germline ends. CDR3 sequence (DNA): TGTGCCAGCAGTTTGCAGCAAGGACAGCCCCAGCATTTT. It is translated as CASSLQQGQPQHF.

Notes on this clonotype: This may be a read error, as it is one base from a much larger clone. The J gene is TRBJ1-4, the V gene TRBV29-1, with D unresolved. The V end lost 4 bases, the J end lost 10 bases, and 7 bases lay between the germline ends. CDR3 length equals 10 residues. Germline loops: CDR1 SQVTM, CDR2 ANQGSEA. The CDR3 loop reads CSVGIRKLFF. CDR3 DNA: TGCAGCGTTGGTATTAGAAAACTGTTTTTT.

As DNA, the CDR3 is TGTGCCAGCAGCCGAGACAGGCTTGAAGCTTTCTTT. This sequence encodes CASSRDRLEAFF. This rearrangement joins TRBV7-9 to TRBJ1-1, with a possible D match to TRBD1 (6 bases). CDR1 and CDR2 (germline): SEHNR, FQNEAQ (reference sequence). The germline V and J ends were trimmed by 5 bases and 7 bases, with 11 bases remaining between them. The CDR3 extends over 12 amino acids.